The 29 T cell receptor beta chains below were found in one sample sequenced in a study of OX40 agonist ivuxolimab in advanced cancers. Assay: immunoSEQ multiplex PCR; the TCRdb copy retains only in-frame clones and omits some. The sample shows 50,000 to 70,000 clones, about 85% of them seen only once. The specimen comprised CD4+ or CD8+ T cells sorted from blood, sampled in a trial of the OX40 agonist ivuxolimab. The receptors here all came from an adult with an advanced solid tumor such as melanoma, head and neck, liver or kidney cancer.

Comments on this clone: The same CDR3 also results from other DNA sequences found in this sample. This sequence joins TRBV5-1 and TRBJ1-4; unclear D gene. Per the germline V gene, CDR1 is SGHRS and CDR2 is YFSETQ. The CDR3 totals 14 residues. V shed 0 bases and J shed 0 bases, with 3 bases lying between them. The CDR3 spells CASSLEATNEKLFF. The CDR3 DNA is TGCGCCAGCAGCTTGGAGGCAACTAATGAAAAACTGTTTTTT.

The CDR3 DNA reads as TGCGCCAGCAGCTTGGAGGGGGGGAGGACTGAAGCTTTCTTT. This encodes CASSLEGGRTEAFF. The rearrangement uses TRBV5-1 and TRBJ1-1; D might be TRBD1 (6 bases). Germline CDR1 is SGHRS and CDR2 is YFSETQ. The CDR3 has 14 residues. The germline V and J ends were trimmed by 0 bases and 5 bases, with 11 bases remaining between them.

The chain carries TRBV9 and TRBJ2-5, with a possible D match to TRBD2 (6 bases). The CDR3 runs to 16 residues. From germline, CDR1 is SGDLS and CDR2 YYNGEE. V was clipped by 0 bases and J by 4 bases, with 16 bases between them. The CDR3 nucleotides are TGTGCCAGCAGCGTAGGAAGTAGCGGTATCCGAGAGACCCAGTACTTC. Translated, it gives CASSVGSSGIRETQYF. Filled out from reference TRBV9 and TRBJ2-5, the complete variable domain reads DSGVTQTPKHLITATGQRVTLRCSPRSGDLSVYWYQQSLDQGLQFLIQYYNGEERAKGNILERFSAQQFPDLHSELNLSSLELGDSALYFCASSVGSSGIRETQYFGPGTRLLVL.

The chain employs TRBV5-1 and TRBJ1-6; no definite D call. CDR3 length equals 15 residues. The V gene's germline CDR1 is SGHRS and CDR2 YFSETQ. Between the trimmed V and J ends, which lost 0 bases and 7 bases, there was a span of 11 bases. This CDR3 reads CASSLAATENSPLHF. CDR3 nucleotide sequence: TGCGCCAGCAGCTTGGCCGCAACAGAAAATTCACCCCTCCACTTT.

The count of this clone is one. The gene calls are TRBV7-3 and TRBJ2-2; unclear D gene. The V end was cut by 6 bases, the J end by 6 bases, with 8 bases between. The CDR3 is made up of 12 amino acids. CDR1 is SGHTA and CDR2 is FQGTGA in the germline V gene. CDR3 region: CASSHDSGELFF. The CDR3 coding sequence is TGTGCCAGCAGTCATGATTCCGGGGAGCTGTTTTTT.

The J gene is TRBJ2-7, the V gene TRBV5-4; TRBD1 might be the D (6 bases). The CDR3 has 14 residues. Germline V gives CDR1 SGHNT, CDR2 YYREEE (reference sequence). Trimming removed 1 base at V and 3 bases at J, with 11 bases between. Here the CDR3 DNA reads TGTGCCAGCAGCTTGAAACAGGGCAACTACGAGCAGTACTTC. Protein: CASSLKQGNYEQYF.

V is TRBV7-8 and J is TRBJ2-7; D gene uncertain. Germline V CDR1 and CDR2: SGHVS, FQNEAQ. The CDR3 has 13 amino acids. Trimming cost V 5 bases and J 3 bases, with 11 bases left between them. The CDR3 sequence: CASSPRLDYEQYF. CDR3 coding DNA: TGTGCCAGCAGCCCTAGACTCGACTACGAGCAGTACTTC.

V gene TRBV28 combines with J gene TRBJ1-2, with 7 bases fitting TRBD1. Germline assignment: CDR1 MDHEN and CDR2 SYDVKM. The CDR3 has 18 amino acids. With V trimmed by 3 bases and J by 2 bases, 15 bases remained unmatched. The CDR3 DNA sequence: TGTGCCAGCAGTTTTATCCTACAGGGACAGCACATAAACTATGGCTACACCTTC. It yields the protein CASSFILQGQHINYGYTF.

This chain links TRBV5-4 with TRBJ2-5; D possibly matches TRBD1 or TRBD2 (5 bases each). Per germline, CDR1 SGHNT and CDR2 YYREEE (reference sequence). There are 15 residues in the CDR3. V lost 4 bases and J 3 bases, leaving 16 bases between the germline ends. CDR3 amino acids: CASSIPGTGKETQYF. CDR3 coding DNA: TGTGCCAGCAGCATACCCGGGACGGGTAAAGAGACCCAGTACTTC.

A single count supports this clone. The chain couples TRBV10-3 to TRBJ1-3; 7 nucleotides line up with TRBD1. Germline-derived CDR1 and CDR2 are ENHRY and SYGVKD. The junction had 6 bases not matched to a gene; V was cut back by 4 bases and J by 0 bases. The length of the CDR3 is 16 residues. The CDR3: CAISGGGTASGNTIYF. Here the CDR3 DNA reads TGTGCCATCAGTGGTGGGGGGACAGCCTCTGGAAACACCATATATTTT.

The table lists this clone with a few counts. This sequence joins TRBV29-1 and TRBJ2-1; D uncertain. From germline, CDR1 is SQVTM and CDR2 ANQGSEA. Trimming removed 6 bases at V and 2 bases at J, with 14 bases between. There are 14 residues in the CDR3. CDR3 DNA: TGCAGCGTCGATTCTAACGGACCCTACAATGAGCAGTTCTTC. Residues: CSVDSNGPYNEQFF.

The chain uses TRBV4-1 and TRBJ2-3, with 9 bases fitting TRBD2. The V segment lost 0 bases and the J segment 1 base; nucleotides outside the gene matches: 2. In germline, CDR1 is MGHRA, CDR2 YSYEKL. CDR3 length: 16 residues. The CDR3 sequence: CASSQDRTSGTDTQYF. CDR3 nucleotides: TGCGCCAGCAGCCAAGATCGGACTAGCGGCACAGATACGCAGTATTTT.

This CDR3 is CASSLGYEQYF. The DNA for the CDR3 is TGTGCCAGCAGCCTCGGGTACGAGCAGTACTTC. The V call is TRBV6-5, the J call TRBJ2-7; D is unresolved. The V end lost 6 bases, the J end lost 4 bases, and 7 bases lay between the germline ends. CDR3 length: 11 amino acids. CDR1 is MNHEY and CDR2 is SVGAGI in the germline V gene.

The CDR3 loop is CASSRGESSNYGYTF. DNA for the CDR3: TGTGCCAGCTCCCGGGGGGAAAGCTCTAACTATGGCTACACCTTC. The V and J genes are TRBV18 and TRBJ1-2; possibly TRBD1 for D (5 bases). The CDR3 covers 15 residues. Germline-derived CDR1 and CDR2 are KGHSH and LQKENI. Trimming pared 6 bases from V and 0 bases from J, leaving 14 bases between.

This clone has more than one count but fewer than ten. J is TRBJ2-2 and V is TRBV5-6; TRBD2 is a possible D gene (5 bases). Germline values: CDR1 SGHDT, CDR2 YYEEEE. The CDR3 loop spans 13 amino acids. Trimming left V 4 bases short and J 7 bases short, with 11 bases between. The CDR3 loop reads CASSTVRGGELFF. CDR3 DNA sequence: TGTGCCAGCAGCACGGTCCGGGGCGGGGAGCTGTTTTTT.

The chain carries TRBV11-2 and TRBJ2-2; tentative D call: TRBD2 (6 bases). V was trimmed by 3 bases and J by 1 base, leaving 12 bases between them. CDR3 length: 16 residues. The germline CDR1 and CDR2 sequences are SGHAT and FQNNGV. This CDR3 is CASSFGNSGNTGELFF. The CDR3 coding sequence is TGTGCCAGCAGCTTTGGGAATAGCGGGAACACCGGGGAGCTGTTTTTT.

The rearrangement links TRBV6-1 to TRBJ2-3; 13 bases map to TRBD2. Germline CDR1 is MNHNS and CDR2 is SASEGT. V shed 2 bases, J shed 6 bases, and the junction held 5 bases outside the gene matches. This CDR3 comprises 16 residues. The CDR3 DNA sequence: TGTGCCAGCAGTGAAACTTGGACTAGCGGGAGTGATACGCAGTATTTT. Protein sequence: CASSETWTSGSDTQYF.

The CDR3 bases are TGTGCCAGCAGCCCCTCCGGGACACGTCCCTACGAGCAGTACTTC. Its protein product is CASSPSGTRPYEQYF. The chain uses TRBV7-2 and TRBJ2-7; D is perhaps TRBD1 (6 bases). Germline-derived CDR1 and CDR2 are SGHTA and FQGNSA. The V end lost 5 bases, the J end lost 2 bases, and 16 bases lay between the germline ends. The CDR3 sequence is 15 residues long.

The CDR3 here is CSVADRSTDTQYF. CDR3 DNA: TGCAGCGTTGCAGACAGGTCAACAGATACGCAGTATTTT. The chain has TRBV29-1 and TRBJ2-3, with D tentatively TRBD1 (6 bases). CDR1 and CDR2 from the germline V gene are SQVTM and ANQGSEA. The CDR3 is 13 residues long. Trimming pared 4 bases from V and 3 bases from J, leaving 11 bases between.

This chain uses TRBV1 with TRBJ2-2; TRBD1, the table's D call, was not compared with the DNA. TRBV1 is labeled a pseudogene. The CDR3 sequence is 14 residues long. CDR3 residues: CTSSQSGQSGELFF. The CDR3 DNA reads TGCACCAGCAGCCAATCCGGACAATCCGGGGAGCTGTTTTTT.

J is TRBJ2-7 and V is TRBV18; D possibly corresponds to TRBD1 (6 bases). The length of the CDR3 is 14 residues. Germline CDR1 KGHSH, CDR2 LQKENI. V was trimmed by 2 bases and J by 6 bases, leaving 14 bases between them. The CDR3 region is CASSPIQQGIEQYF. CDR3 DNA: TGTGCCAGCTCACCAATTCAACAGGGTATCGAGCAGTACTTC.

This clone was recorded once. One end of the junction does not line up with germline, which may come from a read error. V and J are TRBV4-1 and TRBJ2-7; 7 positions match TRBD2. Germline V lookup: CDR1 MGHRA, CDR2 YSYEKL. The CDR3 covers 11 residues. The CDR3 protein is CASSQAKGLLF. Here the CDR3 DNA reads TGTGCCAGCAGCCAGGCGAAGGGACTATTATTC.

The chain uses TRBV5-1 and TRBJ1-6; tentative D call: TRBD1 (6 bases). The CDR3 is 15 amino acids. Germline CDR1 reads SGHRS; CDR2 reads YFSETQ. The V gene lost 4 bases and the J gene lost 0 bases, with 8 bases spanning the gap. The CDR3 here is CASSTGNSYNSPLHF. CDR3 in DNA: TGCGCCAGCAGCACAGGGAACTCCTATAATTCACCCCTCCACTTT.

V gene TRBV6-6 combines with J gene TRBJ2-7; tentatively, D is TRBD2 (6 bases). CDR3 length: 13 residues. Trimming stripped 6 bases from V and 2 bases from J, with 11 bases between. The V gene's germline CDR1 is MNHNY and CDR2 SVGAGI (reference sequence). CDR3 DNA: TGTGCCAGCAGCGGGGGAAGGGCCTACGAGCAGTACTTC. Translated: CASSGGRAYEQYF.

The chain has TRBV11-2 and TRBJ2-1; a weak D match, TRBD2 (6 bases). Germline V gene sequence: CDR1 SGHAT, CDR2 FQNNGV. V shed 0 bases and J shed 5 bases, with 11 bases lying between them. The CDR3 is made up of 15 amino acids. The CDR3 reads CASSLERERHNEQFF. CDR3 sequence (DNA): TGTGCCAGCAGCTTAGAGCGGGAACGACACAATGAGCAGTTCTTC.

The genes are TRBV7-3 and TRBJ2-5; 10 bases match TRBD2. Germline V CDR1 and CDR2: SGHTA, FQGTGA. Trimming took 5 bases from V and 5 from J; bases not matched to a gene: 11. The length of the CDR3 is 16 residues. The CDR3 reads CASSPSGRGGWETQYF. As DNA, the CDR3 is TGTGCCAGCAGCCCTAGCGGGAGAGGAGGCTGGGAGACCCAGTACTTC.

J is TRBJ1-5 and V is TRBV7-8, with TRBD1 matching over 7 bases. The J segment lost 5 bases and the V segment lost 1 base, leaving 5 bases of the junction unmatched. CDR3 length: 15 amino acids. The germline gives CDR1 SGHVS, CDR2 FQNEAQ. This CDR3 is CASSLDRQGYQPQHF. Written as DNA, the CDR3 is TGTGCCAGCAGCTTAGACCGACAGGGTTATCAGCCCCAGCATTTT.

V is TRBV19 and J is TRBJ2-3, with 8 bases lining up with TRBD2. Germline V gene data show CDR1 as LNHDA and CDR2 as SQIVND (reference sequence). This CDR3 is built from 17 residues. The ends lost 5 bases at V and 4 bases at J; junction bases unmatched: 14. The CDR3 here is CASSPQVGSGSPDTQYF. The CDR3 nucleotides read TGTGCCAGTAGTCCCCAGGTGGGCAGCGGGAGTCCAGATACGCAGTATTTT.

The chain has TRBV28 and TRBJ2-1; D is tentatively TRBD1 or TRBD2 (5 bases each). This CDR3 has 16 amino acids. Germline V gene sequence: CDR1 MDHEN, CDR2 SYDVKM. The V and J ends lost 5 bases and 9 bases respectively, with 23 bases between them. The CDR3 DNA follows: TGTGCCAGCAGTACACCTCGGGACCAAGGATTCGTTGAGCAGTTCTTC. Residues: CASSTPRDQGFVEQFF. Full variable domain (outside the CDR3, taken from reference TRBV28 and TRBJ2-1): DVKVTQSSRYLVKRTGEKVFLECVQDMDHENMFWYRQDPGLGLRLIYFSYDVKMKEKGDIPEGYSVSREKKERFSLILESASTNQTSMYLCASSTPRDQGFVEQFFGPGTRLTVL.